The 26 T cell receptor beta chains below come from one sample, sequenced in a study of T cell responses to AZD1222 COVID-19 vaccine. Only in-frame clones appear in the TCRdb table, and some are missing; sequencing was by immunoSEQ multiplex PCR. The repertoire holds fewer than 250,000 clones, 90% to 95% seen once, with around 1% in the top ten. Material: peripheral blood, obtained on day 0 of MenACWY control vaccination. The receptors derive from an adult in good health.

V and J are TRBV10-2 and TRBJ1-5, with a weak D call TRBD1 (5 bases). Trimming stripped 8 bases from V and 11 bases from J, with 13 bases between. Germline V gene lookup returns CDR1 WSHSY and CDR2 SAAADI. CDR3 length equals 11 residues. The CDR3 protein is CASGPLGAQHF. The CDR3, as DNA: TGCGCCAGCGGTCCCCTAGGGGCCCAGCATTTT.

V and J are TRBV18 and TRBJ1-1, with TRBD1 as a possible D gene (5 bases). The germline V gene encodes CDR1 KGHSH and CDR2 LQKENI. This CDR3 contains 13 residues. The V gene lost 3 bases and the J gene lost 4 bases, with 9 bases spanning the gap. The CDR3 spells CASSPIGGTEAFF. In nucleotides, the CDR3 is TGTGCCAGCTCACCTATCGGGGGCACTGAAGCTTTCTTT.

The chain has TRBV11-2 and TRBJ2-7, with a weak D call TRBD1 (5 bases). Trimming shortened V by 4 bases and J by 3 bases, and 10 bases separated the two germline ends. In germline, CDR1 is SGHAT, CDR2 FQNNGV. The CDR3 has 13 residues. The CDR3: CASSSSGFYEQYF. For the CDR3, the DNA is TGTGCCAGCAGCTCGTCAGGGTTCTACGAGCAGTACTTC.

In nucleotides, the CDR3 is TGTGCCAGCAGCCAAGATCCGACAGGGGGCAACTATGGCTACACCTTC. Translating it yields CASSQDPTGGNYGYTF. The V gene is TRBV3-1 (or the pseudogene TRBV3-2), the J gene TRBJ1-2, with 10 bases fitting TRBD1. Germline V lookup: CDR1 LGHDT, CDR2 YNNKEL (reference sequence). V trimming: 0 bases; J trimming: 2 bases; junction bases outside the gene matches: 3. There are 16 residues in the CDR3.

V usage is TRBV6-5 and J usage is TRBJ2-2; TRBD1 aligns across 9 bases. V gave up 6 bases and J gave up 5 bases; unmatched junction bases: 7. CDR1 and CDR2 from the germline V gene are MNHEY and SVGAGI. The CDR3 is made up of 15 amino acids. The CDR3 spells CASRLQGAGTGELFF. The CDR3 nucleotides are TGTGCCAGCAGGCTACAGGGGGCCGGGACCGGGGAGCTGTTTTTT.

The V gene is TRBV25-1, the J gene TRBJ2-1; TRBD2 aligns across 12 bases. Unmatched junction bases numbered 5, after V lost 9 bases and J lost 8 bases. The CDR3 spans 13 residues. CDR1 is MGHDK and CDR2 is SYGVNS in the germline V gene. Here the CDR3 DNA reads TGTGCCAGTCTTCTAGCGGGGGGGTATGAGCAGTTCTTC. Translated, it gives CASLLAGGYEQFF.

V gene TRBV6-5 combines with J gene TRBJ1-2; TRBD1 matches 7 bases. CDR3 length: 14 amino acids. The germline V gene encodes CDR1 MNHEY and CDR2 SVGAGI. Trimming removed 11 bases from V and 0 bases from J; junction bases left unmatched: 9. The CDR3 protein is CAGVQGGTNYGYTF. The CDR3 DNA sequence: TGTGCCGGGGTGCAGGGGGGTACTAACTATGGCTACACCTTC.

The genes are TRBV7-2 and TRBJ1-1; D is possibly TRBD1 (6 bases). The CDR3 sequence is 14 residues long. Germline CDR1 reads SGHTA; CDR2 reads FQGNSA. V gave up 5 bases and J gave up 5 bases, with 15 bases separating them. The CDR3 region has the DNA TGTGCCAGCAGCCCGAAGGGGGGAGTAACTGAAGCTTTCTTT. Its protein is CASSPKGGVTEAFF.

The J gene is TRBJ1-2, the V gene TRBV28; the match to TRBD1 covers 8 bases. V dropped 7 bases and J dropped 6; count of bases not matched to a gene: 10. The CDR3 runs 14 residues. Germline-derived CDR1 and CDR2 are MDHEN and SYDVKM. The CDR3, as DNA: TGTGCCAGCACTCTACCGCCAGGGGGCGATGGCTACACCTTC. It translates to CASTLPPGGDGYTF.

The chain combines TRBV30 with TRBJ2-2; 7 nucleotides match TRBD1. The trim removed 0 bases at V and 0 bases at J, leaving 10 bases unmatched. The germline V gene has CDR1 GTSNPN and CDR2 SVGIG (reference sequence). The CDR3 covers 18 residues. The CDR3 DNA sequence: TGTGCCTGGAGTGTACGAATGACAGGGCCGCCGAACACCGGGGAGCTGTTTTTT. It encodes CAWSVRMTGPPNTGELFF.

The CDR3 loop is CASSLGAGGSWGTGELFF. Written as DNA, the CDR3 is TGTGCCAGCAGTTTAGGAGCGGGGGGCTCTTGGGGCACCGGGGAGCTGTTTTTT. This chain connects TRBV28 to TRBJ2-2; 9 bases map to TRBD2. The CDR3 runs 18 residues. Losses at the gene ends were 2 bases for V and 4 bases for J; bases not matched to a gene: 11. Germline-derived CDR1 and CDR2 are MDHEN and SYDVKM.

The CDR3 DNA reads as TGTGCCAGCAGCCCCCGGCAGGGGGCAAACACCATATATTTT. Protein: CASSPRQGANTIYF. V usage is TRBV7-9 and J usage is TRBJ1-3, with 8 nucleotides matching TRBD1. V lost 5 bases, J lost 6 bases, and 6 bases stayed unmatched. The CDR3 has 14 amino acids. Per the germline V gene, CDR1 is SEHNR and CDR2 is FQNEAQ (reference sequence).

This chain joins TRBV14 and TRBJ2-1; D gene unclear. The CDR3 is made up of 11 amino acids. V lost 0 bases and J lost 6, with 0 bases in between. CDR1 is SGHDN and CDR2 is FVKESK in the germline V gene. CDR3 DNA: TGTGCCAGCAGCCAAGACAATGAGCAGTTCTTC. This encodes CASSQDNEQFF.

In nucleotides, the CDR3 is TGTGCCAGCTCACCCGCTCTGTTAGCCGGCTACACCTTC. Its translation: CASSPALLAGYTF. The V and J genes are TRBV18 and TRBJ1-2, with D unclear. The CDR3 is 13 residues long. Germline CDR1 reads KGHSH; CDR2 reads LQKENI. Trimming stripped 3 bases from V and 8 bases from J, with 13 bases between.

Turning to this clone: The junction departs from germline at one end; a sequencing error may be responsible. The chain employs TRBV4-2 and TRBJ1-4; a possible D gene is TRBD1 (5 bases). The CDR3 consists of 15 residues. The germline V gene encodes CDR1 LGHNA and CDR2 YNFKEQ. CDR3 sequence reads: CASSEDQGRGEKLFF. CDR3 coding DNA: TGTGCCAGCAGCGAAGACCAGGGAAGGGGTGAAAAACTGTTTTTT.

As concerns this clone: Other DNA sequences in this specimen translate into the identical CDR3. The chain combines TRBV6-5 with TRBJ1-2; D not resolved. CDR3 size: 14 residues. The V end was cut by 0 bases, the J end by 2 bases, with 7 bases between. Germline CDR1 MNHEY, CDR2 SVGAGI. Here the CDR3 DNA reads TGTGCCAGCAGTTACTCGAGCTTCAACTATGGCTACACCTTC. Translating it yields CASSYSSFNYGYTF.

The chain recombines TRBV20-1 with TRBJ1-4; D is undetermined. The CDR3 contains 13 residues. The germline V gene encodes CDR1 DFQATT and CDR2 SNEGSKA (reference sequence). V was clipped by 3 bases and J by 0 bases, with 5 bases between them. Here the CDR3 reads CSASPSTNEKLFF. Written as DNA, the CDR3 is TGCAGTGCTAGTCCCTCAACTAATGAAAAACTGTTTTTT.

CDR3 residues: CASSLQGSNEQFF. The CDR3, as DNA: TGTGCCAGCAGCTTACAGGGGTCTAATGAGCAGTTCTTC. The J gene is TRBJ2-1, the V gene TRBV13; TRBD1 is a possible D gene (6 bases). Germline V gene sequence: CDR1 PRHDT, CDR2 FYEKMQ (reference sequence). The germline V and J ends were trimmed by 2 bases and 7 bases, with 9 bases remaining between them. This CDR3 has 13 residues.

As to this clone: One end of the junction is discordant with germline, which a read error may explain. This chain uses TRBV3-1 (or the pseudogene TRBV3-2) with TRBJ1-1, with D unclear. This CDR3 is 11 amino acids long. CDR1 LGHDT and CDR2 YNNKEL come from the germline V gene (reference sequence). This CDR3 reads CASSRAKREFF. The DNA of the CDR3 is TGTGCCAGCAGCCGGGCCAAACGGGAATTTTTT.

The rearrangement links TRBV18 to TRBJ2-5, with D possibly TRBD1 on 6 matching bases. CDR3 length equals 13 residues. V lost 2 bases, J lost 4 bases, and 8 bases lay in between. Germline V gene data show CDR1 as KGHSH and CDR2 as LQKENI. CDR3 nucleotides: TGTGCCAGCTCACCAACAGGGCGAGAGACCCAGTACTTC. Translation gives CASSPTGRETQYF. Based on the CDR3 plus reference TRBV18 and TRBJ2-5, the full variable domain is NAGVMQNPRHLVRRRGQEARLRCSPMKGHSHVYWYRQLPEEGLKFMVYLQKENIIDESGMPKERFSAEFPKEGPSILRIQQVVRGDSAAYFCASSPTGRETQYFGPGTRLLVL.

V and J are TRBV11-3 and TRBJ2-5; D is ambiguous. The germline V gene has CDR1 SGHNT and CDR2 YENEEA. V was pared by 2 bases and J by 2 bases, with 9 bases between. This CDR3 has 14 residues. CDR3 amino acids: CASSLSPDQETQYF. The CDR3, as DNA: TGTGCCAGCAGCTTATCGCCAGATCAAGAGACCCAGTACTTC.

The CDR3 coding sequence is TGTGCCGCGGCCCAGGGGGCGCAATCACCCCTCCACTTT. It specifies CAAAQGAQSPLHF. J is TRBJ1-6 and V is TRBV6-6, with TRBD1 matching 8 bases. This CDR3 is 13 amino acids long. Germline V gene sequence: CDR1 MNHNY, CDR2 SVGAGI (reference sequence). V was clipped by 11 bases and J by 10 bases; unmatched bases: 10.

This rearrangement joins TRBV4-1 to TRBJ1-2; D gene uncertain. V was trimmed by 0 bases and J by 5 bases, leaving 13 bases between them. The CDR3 sequence is 15 residues long. CDR1 is MGHRA, CDR2 YSYEKL, per germline. As DNA, the CDR3 is TGCGCCAGCAGCCAAGAGGGAACAGACCTTTATGGCTACACCTTC. Protein: CASSQEGTDLYGYTF.

The chain recombines TRBV9 with TRBJ1-2; D possibly corresponds to TRBD1 (5 bases). Germline CDR1 is SGDLS and CDR2 is YYNGEE. The CDR3 consists of 17 residues. Trimming left V 0 bases short and J 2 bases short, with 17 bases between. CDR3: CASSVGLGVQENYGYTF. Here the CDR3 DNA reads TGTGCCAGCAGCGTAGGATTGGGGGTACAGGAGAACTATGGCTACACCTTC.

The chain couples TRBV5-1 to TRBJ2-1; D gene uncertain. This CDR3 is built from 14 residues. In germline, CDR1 is SGHRS, CDR2 YFSETQ. V was shortened by 4 bases and J by 5 bases, with 13 bases between the two germline ends. In DNA, the CDR3 is TGCGCCAGCAGCAGGAGCAGGACCGACAATGAGCAGTTCTTC. Its translation: CASSRSRTDNEQFF.

CDR3 protein: CASRGPKYEQYF. The CDR3, as DNA: TGTGCCAGCAGAGGCCCTAAGTACGAGCAGTACTTC. The chain employs TRBV2 and TRBJ2-7; D gene ambiguous. V lost 6 bases, J lost 4 bases, and 10 bases lay in between. Germline CDR1 is SNHLY and CDR2 is FYNNEI. The CDR3 spans 12 residues.